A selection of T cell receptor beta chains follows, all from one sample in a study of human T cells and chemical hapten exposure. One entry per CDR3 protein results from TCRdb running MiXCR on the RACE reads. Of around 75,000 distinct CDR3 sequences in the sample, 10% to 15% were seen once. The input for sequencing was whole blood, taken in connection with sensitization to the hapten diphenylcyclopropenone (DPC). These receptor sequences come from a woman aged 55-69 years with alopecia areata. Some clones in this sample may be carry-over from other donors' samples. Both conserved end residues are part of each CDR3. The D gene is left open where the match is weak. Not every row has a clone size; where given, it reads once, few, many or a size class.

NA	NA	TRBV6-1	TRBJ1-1	TGTGCCAGCATGGCACAACCGAACACTGAAGCTTTCTTT	CASMAQPNTEAFF
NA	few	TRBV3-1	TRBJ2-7	TGTGCCAGCAGCCCTTCTCCGGGGGCTACCTACGAGCAGTACTTC	CASSPSPGATYEQYF
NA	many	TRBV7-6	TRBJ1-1	TGTGCCAGCAGCTCGATACAGGGGAACACTGAAGCTTTCTTT	CASSSIQGNTEAFF
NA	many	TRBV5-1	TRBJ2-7	TGCGCCAGCAGCTTGGTGGGGTACGAGCAGTACTTC	CASSLVGYEQYF
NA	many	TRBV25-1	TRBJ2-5	TGTGCCAGCAGTGAATTTTATCAGGGCCTTAGCTACCAAGAGACCCAGTACTTC	CASSEFYQGLSYQETQYF
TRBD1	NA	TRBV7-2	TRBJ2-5	TGTGCCAGCAGCCCGCAGACAGGGGAGACCCAGTACTTC	CASSPQTGETQYF
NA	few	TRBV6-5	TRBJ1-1	TGTGCCAGCAGGCAGTACGACGGACTGAACACTGAAGCTTTCTTT	CASRQYDGLNTEAFF
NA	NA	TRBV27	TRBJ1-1	TGTGCCAGCAGTTTAACTCCCGCGATGAACACTGAAGCTTTCTTT	CASSLTPAMNTEAFF
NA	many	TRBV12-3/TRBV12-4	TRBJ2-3	TGTGCCAGCACTGTATTTAGAGATACGCAGTATTTT	CASTVFRDTQYF
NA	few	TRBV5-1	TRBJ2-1	TGCGCCAGCAGCCTCACGGGTCGTGAGCAGTTCTTC	CASSLTGREQFF
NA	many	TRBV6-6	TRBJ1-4	TGTGCCAGCAAGGGGTCGGGGAATAATGAAAAACTGTTTTTT	CASKGSGNNEKLFF
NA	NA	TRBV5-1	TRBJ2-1	TGCGCCAGCAGCACCCTCGCTGGGGATGAGCAGTTCTTC	CASSTLAGDEQFF
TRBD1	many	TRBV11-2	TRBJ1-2	TGTGCCAGCAGCTCATTACTGACAGGGGTGAATTATGGCTACACCTTC	CASSSLLTGVNYGYTF